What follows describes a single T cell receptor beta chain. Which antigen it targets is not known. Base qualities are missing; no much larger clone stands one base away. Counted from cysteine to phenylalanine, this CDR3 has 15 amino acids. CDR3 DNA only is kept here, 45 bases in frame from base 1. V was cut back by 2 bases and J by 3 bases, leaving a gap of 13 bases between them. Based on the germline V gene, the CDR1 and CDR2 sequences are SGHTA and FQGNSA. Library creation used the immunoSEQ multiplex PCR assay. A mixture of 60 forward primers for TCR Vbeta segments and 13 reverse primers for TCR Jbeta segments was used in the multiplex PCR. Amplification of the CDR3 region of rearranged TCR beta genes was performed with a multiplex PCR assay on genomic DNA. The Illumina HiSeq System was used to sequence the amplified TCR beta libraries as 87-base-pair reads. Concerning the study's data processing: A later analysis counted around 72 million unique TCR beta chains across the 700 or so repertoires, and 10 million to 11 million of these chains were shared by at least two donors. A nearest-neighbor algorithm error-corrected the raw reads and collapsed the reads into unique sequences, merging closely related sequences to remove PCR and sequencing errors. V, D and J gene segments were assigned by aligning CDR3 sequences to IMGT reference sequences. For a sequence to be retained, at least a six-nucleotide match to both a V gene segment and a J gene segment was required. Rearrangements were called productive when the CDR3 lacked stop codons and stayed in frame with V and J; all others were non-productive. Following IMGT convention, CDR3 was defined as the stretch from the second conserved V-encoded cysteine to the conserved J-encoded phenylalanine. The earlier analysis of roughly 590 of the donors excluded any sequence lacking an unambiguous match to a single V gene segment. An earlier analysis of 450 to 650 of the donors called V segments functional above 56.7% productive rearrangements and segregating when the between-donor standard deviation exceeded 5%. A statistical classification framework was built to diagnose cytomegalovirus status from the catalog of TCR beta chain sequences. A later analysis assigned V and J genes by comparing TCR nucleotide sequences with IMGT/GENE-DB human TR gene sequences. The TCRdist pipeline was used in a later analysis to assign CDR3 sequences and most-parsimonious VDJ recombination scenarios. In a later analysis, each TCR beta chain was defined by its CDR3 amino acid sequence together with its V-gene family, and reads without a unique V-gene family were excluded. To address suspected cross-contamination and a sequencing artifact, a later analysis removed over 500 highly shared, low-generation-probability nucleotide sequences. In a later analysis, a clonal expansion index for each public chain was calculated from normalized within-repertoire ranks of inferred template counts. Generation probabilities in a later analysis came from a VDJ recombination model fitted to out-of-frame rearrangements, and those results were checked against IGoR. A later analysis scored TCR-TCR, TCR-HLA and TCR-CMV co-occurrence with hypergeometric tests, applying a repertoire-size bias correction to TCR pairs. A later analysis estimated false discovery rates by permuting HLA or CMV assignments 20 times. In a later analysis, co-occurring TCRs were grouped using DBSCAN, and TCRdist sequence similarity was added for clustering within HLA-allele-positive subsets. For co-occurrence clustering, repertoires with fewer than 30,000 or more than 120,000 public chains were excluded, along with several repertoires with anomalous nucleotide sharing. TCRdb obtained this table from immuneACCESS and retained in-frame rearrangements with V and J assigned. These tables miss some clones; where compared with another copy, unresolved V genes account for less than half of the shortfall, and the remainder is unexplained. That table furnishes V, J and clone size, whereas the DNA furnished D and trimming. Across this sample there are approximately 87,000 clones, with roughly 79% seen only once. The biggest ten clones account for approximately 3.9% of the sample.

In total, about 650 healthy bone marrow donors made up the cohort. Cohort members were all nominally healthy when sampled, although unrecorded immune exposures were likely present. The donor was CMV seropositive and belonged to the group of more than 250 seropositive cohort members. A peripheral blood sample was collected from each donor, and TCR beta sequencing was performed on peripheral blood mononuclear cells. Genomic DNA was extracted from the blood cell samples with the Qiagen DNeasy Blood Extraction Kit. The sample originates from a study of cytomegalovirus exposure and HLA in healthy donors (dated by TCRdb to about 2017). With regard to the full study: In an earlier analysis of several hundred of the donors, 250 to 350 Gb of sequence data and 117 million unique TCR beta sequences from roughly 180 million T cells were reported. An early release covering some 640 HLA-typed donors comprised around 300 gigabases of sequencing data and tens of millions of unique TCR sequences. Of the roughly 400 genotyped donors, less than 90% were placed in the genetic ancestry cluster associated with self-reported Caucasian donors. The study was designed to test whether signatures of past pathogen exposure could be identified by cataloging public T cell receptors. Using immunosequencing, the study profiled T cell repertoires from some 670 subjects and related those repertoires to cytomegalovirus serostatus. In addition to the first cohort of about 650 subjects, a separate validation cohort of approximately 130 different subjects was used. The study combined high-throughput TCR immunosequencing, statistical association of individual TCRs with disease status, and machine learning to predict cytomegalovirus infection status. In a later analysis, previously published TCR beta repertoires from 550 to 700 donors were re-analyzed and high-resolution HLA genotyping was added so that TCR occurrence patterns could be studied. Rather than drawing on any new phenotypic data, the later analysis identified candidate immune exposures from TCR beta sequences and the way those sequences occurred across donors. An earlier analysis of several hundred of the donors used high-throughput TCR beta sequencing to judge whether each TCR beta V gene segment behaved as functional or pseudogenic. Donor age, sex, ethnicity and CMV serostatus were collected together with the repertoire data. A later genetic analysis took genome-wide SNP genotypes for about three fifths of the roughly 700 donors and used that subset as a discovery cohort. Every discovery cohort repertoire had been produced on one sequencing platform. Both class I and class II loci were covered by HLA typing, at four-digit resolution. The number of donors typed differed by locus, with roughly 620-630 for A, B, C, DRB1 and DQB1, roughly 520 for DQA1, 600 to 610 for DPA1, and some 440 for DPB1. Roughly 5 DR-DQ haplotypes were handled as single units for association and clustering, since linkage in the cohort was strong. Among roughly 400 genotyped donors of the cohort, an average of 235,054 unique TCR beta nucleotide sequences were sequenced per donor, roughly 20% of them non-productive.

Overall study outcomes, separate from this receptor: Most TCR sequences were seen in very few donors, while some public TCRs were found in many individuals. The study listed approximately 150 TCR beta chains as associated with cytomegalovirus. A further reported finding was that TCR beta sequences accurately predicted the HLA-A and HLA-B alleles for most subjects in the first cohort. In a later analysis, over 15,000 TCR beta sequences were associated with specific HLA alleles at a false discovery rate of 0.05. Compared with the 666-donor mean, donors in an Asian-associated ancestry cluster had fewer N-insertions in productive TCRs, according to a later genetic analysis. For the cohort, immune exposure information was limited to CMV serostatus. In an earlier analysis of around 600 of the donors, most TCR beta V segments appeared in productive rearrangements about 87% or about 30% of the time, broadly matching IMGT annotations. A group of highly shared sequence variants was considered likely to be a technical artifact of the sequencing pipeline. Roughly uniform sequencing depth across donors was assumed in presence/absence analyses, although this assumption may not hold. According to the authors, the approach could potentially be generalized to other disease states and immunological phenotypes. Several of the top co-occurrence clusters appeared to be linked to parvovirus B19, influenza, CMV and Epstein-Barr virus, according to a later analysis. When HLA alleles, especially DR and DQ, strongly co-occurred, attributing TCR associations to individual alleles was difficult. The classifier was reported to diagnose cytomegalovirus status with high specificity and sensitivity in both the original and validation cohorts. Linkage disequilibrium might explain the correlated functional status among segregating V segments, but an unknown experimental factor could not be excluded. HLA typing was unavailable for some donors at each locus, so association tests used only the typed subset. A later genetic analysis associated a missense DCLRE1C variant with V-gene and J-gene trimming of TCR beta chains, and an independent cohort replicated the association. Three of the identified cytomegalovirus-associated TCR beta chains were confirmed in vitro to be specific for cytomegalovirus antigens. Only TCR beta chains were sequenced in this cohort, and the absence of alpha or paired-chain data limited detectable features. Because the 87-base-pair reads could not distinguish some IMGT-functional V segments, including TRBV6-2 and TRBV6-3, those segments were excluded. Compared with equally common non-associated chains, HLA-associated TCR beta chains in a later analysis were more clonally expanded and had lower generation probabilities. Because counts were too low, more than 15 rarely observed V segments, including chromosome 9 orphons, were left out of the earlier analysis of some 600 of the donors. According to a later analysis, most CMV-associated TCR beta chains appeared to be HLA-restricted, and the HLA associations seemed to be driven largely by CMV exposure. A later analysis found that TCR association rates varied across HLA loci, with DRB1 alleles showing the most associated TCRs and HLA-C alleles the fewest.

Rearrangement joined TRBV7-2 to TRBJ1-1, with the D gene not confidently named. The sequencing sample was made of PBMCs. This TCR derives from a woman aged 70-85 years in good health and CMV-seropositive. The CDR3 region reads CASSLSGRTYTEAFF. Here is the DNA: TGTGCCAGCAGCTTAAGCGGCAGAACATACACTGAAGCTTTCTTT. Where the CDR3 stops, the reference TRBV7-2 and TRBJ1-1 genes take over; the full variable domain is GAGVSQSPSNKVTEKGKDVELRCDPISGHTALYWYRQSLGQGLEFLIYFQGNSAPDKSGLPSDRFSAERTGGSVSTLTIQRTQQEDSAVYLCASSLSGRTYTEAFFGQGTRLTVV.